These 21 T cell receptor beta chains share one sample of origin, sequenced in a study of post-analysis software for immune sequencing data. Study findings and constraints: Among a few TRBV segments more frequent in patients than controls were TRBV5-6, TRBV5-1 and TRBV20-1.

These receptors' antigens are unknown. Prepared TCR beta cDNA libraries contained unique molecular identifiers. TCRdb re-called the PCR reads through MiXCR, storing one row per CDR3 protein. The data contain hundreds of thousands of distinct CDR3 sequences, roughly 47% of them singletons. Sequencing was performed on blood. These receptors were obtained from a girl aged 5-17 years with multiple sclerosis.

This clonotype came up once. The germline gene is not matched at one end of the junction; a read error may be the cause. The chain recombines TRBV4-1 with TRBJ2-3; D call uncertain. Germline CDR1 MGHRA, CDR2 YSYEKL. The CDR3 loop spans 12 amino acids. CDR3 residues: CAGSQNTDTQYF. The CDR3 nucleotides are TGCGCCGGCAGCCAGAACACAGATACGCAGTATTTT.

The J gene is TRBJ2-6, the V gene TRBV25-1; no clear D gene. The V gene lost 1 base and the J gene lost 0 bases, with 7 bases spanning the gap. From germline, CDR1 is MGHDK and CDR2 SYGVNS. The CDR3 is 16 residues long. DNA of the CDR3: TGTGCCAGCAGTGAATGGAGTAGCTCTGGGGCCAACGTCCTGACTTTC. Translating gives CASSEWSSSGANVLTF.

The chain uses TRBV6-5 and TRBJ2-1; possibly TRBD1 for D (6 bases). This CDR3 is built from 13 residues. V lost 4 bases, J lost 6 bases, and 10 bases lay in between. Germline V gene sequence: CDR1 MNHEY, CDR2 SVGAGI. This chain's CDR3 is CASSSTGFNEQFF. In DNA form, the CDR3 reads TGTGCCAGCAGTTCTACAGGGTTCAATGAGCAGTTCTTC.

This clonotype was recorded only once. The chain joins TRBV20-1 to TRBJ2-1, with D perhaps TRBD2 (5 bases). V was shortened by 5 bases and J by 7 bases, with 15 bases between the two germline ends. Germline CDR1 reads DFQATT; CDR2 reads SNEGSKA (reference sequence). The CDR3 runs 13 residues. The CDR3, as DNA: TGCAGTGCTGGGCAGAGCGGTCAGAATGAGCAGTTCTTC. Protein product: CSAGQSGQNEQFF.

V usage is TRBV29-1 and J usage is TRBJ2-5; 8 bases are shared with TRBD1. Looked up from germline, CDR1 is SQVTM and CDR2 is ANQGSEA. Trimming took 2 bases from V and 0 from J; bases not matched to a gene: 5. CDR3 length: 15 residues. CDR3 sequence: CSVETETGDQETQYF. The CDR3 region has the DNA TGCAGCGTTGAAACCGAGACAGGGGACCAAGAGACCCAGTACTTC.

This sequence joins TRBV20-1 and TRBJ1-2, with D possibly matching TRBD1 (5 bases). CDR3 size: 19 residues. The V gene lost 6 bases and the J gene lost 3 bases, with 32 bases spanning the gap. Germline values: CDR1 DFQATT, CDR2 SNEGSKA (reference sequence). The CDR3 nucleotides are TGCAGTGCCACACAACGCACCAGTACGATTCCTACCAGGGACTATGGCTACACCTTC. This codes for CSATQRTSTIPTRDYGYTF.

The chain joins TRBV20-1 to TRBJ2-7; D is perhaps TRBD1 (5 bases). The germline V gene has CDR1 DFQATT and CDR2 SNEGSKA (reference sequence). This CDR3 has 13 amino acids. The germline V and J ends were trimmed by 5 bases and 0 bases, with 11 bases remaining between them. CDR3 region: CSAHRDSSYEQYF. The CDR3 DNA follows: TGCAGTGCTCACCGCGACAGCTCCTACGAGCAGTACTTC.

The CDR3 spells CSLTPGSTDTQYF. The DNA for the CDR3 is TGCAGTCTCACCCCAGGGAGCACAGATACGCAGTATTTT. The V call is TRBV20-1, the J call TRBJ2-3; possible D gene TRBD1, 5 bases. The CDR3 covers 13 residues. Germline loops: CDR1 DFQATT, CDR2 SNEGSKA (reference sequence). V gave up 8 bases and J gave up 0 bases, with 12 bases separating them.

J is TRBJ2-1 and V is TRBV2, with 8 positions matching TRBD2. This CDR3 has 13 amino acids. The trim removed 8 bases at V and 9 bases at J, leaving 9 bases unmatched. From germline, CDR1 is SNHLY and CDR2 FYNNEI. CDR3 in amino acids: CASGVAGSPEQFF. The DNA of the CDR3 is TGTGCCAGCGGGGTAGCGGGATCGCCTGAGCAGTTCTTC.

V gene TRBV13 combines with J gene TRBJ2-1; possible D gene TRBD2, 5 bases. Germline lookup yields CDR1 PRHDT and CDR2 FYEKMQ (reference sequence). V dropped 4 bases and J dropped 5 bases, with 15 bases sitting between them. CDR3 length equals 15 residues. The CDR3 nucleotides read TGTGCCAGCAGCTCATCACCGGGAAGCAACAATGAGCAGTTCTTC. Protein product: CASSSSPGSNNEQFF.

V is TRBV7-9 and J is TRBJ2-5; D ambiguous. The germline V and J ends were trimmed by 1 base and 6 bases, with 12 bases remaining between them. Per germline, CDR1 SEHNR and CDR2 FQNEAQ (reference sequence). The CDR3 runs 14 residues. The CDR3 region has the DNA TGTGCCAGCAGCTTAGGTCTGACCAGCCAGACCCAGTACTTC. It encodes CASSLGLTSQTQYF.

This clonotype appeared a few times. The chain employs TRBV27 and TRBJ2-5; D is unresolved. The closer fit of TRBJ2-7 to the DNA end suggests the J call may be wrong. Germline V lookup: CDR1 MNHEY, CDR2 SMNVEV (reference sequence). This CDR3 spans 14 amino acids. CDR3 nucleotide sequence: TGTGCCAGCAGGGCCAGGTGGCGAAACTACGAGCAGTACTTC. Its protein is CASRARWRNYEQYF.

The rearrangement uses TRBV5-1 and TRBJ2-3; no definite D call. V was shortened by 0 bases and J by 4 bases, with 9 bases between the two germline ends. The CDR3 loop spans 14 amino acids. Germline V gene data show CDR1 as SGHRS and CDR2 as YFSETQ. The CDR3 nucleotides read TGCGCCAGCAGCTTGGGCCAGCAGGCAGATACGCAGTATTTT. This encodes CASSLGQQADTQYF.

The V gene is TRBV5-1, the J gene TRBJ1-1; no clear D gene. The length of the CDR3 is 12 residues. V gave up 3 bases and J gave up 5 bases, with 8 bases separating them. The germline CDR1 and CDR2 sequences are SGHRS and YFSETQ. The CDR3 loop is CASSYHGTEAFF. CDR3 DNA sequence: TGCGCCAGCAGCTATCATGGAACTGAAGCTTTCTTT.

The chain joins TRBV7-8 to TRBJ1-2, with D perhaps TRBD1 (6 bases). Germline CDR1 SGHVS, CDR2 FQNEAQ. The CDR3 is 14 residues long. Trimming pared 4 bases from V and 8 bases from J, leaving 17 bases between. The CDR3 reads CASSSRQDLRGYTF. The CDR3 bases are TGTGCCAGCAGCTCAAGACAGGACCTGCGGGGCTACACCTTC.

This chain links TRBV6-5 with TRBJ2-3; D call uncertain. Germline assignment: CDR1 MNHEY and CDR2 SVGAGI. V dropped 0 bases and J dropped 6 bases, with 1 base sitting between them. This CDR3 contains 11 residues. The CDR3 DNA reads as TGTGCCAGCAGTTACTCGGATACGCAGTATTTT. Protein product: CASSYSDTQYF.

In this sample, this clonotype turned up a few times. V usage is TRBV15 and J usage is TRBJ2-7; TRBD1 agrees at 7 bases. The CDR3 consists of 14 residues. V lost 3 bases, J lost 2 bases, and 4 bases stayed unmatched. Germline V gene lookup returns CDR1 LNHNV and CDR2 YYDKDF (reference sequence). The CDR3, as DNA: TGTGCCACCAGCAGCGACAGGGCTCCCTACGAGCAGTACTTC. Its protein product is CATSSDRAPYEQYF.

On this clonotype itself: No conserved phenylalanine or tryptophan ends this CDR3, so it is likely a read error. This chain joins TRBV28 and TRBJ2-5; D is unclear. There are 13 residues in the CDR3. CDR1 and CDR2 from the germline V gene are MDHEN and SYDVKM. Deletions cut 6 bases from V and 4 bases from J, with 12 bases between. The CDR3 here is CASSDAQLETQYV. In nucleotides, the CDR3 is TGTGCCAGCAGCGACGCACAGTTAGAGACCCAGTACGTC.

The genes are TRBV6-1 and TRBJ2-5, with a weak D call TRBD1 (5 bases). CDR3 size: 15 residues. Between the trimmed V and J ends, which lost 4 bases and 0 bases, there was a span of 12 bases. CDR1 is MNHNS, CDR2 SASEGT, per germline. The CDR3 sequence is CASSAQDGNQETQYF. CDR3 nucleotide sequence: TGTGCCAGCAGTGCACAGGACGGAAACCAAGAGACCCAGTACTTC.

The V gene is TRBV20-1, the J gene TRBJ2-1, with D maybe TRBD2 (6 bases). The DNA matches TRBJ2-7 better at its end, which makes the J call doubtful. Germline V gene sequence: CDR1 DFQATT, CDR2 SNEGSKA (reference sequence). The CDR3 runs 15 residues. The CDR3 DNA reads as TGCAGTGCTAGAGACATAGCGGATAACTACAATGAGCAGTACTTC. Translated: CSARDIADNYNEQYF.

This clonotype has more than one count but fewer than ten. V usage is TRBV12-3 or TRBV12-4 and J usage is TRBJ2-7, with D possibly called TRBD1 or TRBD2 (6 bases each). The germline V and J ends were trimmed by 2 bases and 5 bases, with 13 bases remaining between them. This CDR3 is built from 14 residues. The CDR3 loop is CASSLSTGTDEQYF. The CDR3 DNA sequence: TGTGCCAGCAGTTTATCCACAGGGACTGACGAGCAGTACTTC.